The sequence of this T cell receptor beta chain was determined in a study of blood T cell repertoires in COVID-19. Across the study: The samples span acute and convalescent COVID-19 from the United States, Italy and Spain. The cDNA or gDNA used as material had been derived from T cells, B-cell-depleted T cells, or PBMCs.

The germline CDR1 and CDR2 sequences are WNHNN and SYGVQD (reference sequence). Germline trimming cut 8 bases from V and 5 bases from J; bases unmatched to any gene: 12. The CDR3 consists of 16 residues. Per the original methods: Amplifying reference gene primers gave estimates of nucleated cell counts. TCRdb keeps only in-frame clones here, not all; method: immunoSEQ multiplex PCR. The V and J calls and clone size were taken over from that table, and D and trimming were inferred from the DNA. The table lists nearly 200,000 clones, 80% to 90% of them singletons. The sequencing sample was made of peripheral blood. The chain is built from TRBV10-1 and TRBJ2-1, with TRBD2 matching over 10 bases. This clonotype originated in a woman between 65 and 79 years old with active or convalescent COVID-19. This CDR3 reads CASLGASGRSDNEQFF. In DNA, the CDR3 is TGCGCCAGCCTGGGGGCTAGCGGGAGAAGCGACAATGAGCAGTTCTTC.